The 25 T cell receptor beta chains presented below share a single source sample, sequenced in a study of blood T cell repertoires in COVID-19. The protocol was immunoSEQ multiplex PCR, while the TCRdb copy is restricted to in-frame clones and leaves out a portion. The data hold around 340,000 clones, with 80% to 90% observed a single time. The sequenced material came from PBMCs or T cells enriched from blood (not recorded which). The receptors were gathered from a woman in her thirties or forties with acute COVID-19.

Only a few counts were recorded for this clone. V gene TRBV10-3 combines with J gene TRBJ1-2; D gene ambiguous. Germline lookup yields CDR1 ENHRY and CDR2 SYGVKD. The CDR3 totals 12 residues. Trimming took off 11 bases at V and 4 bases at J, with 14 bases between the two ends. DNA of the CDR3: TGTGCCTCAGGTTCTGGGTCCTATGGCTACACCTTC. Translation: CASGSGSYGYTF.

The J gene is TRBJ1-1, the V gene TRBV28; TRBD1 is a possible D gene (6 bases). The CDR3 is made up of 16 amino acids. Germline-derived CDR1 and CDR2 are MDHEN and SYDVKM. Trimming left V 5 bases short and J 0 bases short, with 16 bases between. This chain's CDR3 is CASSLSRGPVNTEAFF. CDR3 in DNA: TGTGCCAGCAGTCTTTCCAGGGGTCCGGTGAACACTGAAGCTTTCTTT.

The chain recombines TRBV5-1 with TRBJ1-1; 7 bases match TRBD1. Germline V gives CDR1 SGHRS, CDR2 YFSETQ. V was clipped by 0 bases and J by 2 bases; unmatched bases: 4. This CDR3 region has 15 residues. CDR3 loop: CASSLDGQVNTEAFF. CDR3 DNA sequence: TGCGCCAGCAGCTTGGACGGACAGGTTAACACTGAAGCTTTCTTT.

This CDR3 reads CASSLTSDRAVGGYTF. The CDR3 DNA sequence: TGTGCCAGCAGCTTAACATCGGACAGGGCAGTAGGTGGCTACACCTTC. The chain employs TRBV7-9 and TRBJ1-2; 8 bases are a match to TRBD1. The CDR3 is made up of 16 amino acids. V lost 2 bases to trimming and J lost 7 bases; unmatched junction nucleotides: 12. Germline V gene data show CDR1 as SEHNR and CDR2 as FQNEAQ (reference sequence).

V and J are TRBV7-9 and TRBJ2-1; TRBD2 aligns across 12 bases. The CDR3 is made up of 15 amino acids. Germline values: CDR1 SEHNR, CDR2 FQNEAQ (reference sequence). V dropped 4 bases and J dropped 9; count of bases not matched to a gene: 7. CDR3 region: CASSSPSGGAGEQFF. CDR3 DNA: TGTGCCAGCAGCTCCCCTAGCGGGGGGGCAGGTGAGCAGTTCTTC.

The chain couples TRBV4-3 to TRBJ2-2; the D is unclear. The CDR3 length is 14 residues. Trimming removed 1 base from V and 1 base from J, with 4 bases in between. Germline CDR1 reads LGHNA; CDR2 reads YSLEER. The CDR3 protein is CASSQGQNTGELFF. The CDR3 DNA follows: TGCGCCAGCAGCCAAGGACAGAACACCGGGGAGCTGTTTTTT.

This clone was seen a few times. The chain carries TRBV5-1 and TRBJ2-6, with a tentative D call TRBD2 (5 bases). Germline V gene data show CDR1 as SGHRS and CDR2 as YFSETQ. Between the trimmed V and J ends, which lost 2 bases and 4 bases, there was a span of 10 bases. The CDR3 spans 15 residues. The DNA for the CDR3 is TGCGCCAGCAGCTTTAATGCGGGCGGGGCCAACGTCCTGACTTTC. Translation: CASSFNAGGANVLTF.

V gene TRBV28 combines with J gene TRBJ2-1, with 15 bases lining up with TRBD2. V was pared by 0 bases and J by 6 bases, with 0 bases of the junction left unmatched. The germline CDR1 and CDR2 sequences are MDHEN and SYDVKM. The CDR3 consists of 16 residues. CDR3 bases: TGTGCCAGCAGTTTATGGGGACTAGCGGGAGGCAATGAGCAGTTCTTC. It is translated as CASSLWGLAGGNEQFF. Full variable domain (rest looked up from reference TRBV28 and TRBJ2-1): DVKVTQSSRYLVKRTGEKVFLECVQDMDHENMFWYRQDPGLGLRLIYFSYDVKMKEKGDIPEGYSVSREKKERFSLILESASTNQTSMYLCASSLWGLAGGNEQFFGPGTRLTVL.

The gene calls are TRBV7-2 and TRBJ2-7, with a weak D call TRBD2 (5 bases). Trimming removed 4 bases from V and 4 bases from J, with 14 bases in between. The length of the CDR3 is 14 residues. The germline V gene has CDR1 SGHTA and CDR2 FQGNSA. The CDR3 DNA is TGTGCCAGCAGCTCCCCACAAGGAGGATACGAGCAGTACTTC. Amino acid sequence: CASSSPQGGYEQYF.

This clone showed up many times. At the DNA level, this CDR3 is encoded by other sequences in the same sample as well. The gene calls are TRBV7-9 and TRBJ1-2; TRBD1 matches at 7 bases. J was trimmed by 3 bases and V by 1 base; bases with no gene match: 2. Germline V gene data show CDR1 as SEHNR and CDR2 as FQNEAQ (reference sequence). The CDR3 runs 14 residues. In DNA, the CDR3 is TGTGCCAGCAGCTTAGGACAGGGCGACTATGGCTACACCTTC. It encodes CASSLGQGDYGYTF.

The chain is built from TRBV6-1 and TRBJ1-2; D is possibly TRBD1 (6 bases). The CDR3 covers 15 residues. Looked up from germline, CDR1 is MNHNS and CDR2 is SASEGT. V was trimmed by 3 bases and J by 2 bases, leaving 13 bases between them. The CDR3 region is CASSEIPTGNYGYTF. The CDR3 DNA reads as TGTGCCAGCAGTGAGATTCCAACAGGGAACTATGGCTACACCTTC.

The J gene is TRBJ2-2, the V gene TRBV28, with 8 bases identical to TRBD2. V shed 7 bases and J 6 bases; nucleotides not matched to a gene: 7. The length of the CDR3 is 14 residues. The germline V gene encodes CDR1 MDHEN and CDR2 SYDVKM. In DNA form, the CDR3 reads TGTGCCAGCAATGTGGCGGGGGGTTCCGGGGAGCTGTTTTTT. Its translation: CASNVAGGSGELFF.

The CDR3 sequence: CATSDYGRGKPGNTIYF. The CDR3 region has the DNA TGTGCCACCAGTGATTACGGACGGGGTAAGCCTGGAAACACCATATATTTT. The rearrangement uses TRBV24-1 and TRBJ1-3; D not certain. Trimming shortened V by 2 bases and J by 2 bases, and 15 bases separated the two germline ends. The CDR3 has 17 residues. CDR1 is KGHDR, CDR2 SFDVKD, per germline.

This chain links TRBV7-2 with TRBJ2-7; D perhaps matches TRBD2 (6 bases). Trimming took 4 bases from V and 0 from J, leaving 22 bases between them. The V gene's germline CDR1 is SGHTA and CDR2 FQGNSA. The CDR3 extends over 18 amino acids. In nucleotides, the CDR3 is TGTGCCAGCAGCTCCTCATCCGGGACTCCCTTTCGCTCCTACGAGCAGTACTTC. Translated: CASSSSSGTPFRSYEQYF.

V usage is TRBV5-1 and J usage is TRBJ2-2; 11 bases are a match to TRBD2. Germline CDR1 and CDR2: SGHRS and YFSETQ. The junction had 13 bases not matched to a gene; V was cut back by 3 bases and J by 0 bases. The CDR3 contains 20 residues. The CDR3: CASSSPTETSGDTNTGELFF. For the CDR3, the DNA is TGCGCCAGCAGCTCCCCGACAGAGACTAGCGGGGATACGAACACCGGGGAGCTGTTTTTT.

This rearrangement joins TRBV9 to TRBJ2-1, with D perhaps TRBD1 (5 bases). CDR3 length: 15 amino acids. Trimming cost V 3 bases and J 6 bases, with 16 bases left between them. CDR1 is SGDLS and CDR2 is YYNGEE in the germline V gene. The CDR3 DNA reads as TGTGCCAGCAGCGAGCCGAATGGTGGGGCCAATGAGCAGTTCTTC. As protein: CASSEPNGGANEQFF.

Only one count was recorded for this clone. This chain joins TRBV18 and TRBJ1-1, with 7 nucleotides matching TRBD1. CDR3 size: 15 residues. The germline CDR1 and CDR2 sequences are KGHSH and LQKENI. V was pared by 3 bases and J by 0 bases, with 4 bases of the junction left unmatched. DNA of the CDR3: TGTGCCAGCTCACCGGACAGGCCTATGAACACTGAAGCTTTCTTT. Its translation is CASSPDRPMNTEAFF.

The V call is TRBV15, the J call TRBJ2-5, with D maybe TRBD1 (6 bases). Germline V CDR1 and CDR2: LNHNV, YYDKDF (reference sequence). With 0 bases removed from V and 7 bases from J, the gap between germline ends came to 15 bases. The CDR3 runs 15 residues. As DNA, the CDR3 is TGTGCCACCAGCAGAGATCGGGCAGGGGTTGGGACCCAGTACTTC. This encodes CATSRDRAGVGTQYF.

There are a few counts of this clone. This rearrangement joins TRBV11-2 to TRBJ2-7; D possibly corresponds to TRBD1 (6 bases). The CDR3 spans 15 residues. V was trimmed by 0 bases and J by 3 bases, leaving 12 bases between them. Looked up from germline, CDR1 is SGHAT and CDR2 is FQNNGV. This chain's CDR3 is CASSLESGAGYEQYF. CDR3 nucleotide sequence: TGTGCCAGCAGCTTAGAGTCAGGGGCAGGCTACGAGCAGTACTTC.

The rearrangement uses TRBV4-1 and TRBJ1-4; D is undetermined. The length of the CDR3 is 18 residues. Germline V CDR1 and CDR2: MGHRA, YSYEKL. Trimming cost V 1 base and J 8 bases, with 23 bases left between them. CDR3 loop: CASSQAGLEATPREKLFF. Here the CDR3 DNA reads TGCGCCAGCAGCCAAGCTGGGTTAGAGGCCACTCCGAGGGAAAAACTGTTTTTT.

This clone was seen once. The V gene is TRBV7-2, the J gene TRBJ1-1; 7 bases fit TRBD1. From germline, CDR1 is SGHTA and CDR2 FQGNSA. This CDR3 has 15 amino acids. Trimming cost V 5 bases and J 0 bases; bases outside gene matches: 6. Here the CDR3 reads CASSLKGALNTEAFF. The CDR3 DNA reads TGTGCCAGCAGCCTCAAGGGGGCCCTGAACACTGAAGCTTTCTTT.

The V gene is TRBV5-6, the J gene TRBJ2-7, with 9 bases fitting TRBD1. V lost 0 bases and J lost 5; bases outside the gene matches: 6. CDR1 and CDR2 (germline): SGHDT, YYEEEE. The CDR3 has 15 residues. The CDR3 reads CASSLVRTGVDEQYF. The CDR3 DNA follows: TGTGCCAGCAGCTTGGTTCGGACAGGGGTGGACGAGCAGTACTTC.

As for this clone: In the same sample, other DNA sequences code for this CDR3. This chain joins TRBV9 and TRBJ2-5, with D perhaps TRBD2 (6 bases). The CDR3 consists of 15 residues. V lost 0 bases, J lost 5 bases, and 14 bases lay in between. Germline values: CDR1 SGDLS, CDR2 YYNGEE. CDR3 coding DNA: TGTGCCAGCAGCGTAGCAGGGACCCGGGGGGAGACCCAGTACTTC. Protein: CASSVAGTRGETQYF.

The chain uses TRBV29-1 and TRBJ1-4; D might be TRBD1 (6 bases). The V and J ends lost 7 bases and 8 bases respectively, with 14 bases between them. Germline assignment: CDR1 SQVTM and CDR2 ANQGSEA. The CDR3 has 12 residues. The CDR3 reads CSGRGVEEKLFF. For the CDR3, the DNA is TGCAGCGGCAGGGGAGTAGAGGAAAAACTGTTTTTT. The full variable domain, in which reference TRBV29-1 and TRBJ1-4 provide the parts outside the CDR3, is SAVISQKPSRDICQRGTSLTIQCQVDSQVTMMFWYRQQPGQSLTLIATANQGSEATYESGFVIDKFPISRPNLTFSTLTVSNMSPEDSSIYLCSGRGVEEKLFFGSGTQLSVL.

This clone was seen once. The CDR3 here is CASARVNTEAFF. The CDR3 DNA reads as TGTGCCAGTGCCCGCGTGAACACTGAAGCTTTCTTT. The chain links TRBV18 to TRBJ1-1; no clear D gene. The CDR3 runs to 12 residues. Trimming pared 9 bases from V and 0 bases from J, leaving 8 bases between. Germline CDR1 reads KGHSH; CDR2 reads LQKENI. Variable domain in full (rest from reference TRBV18 and TRBJ1-1): NAGVMQNPRHLVRRRGQEARLRCSPMKGHSHVYWYRQLPEEGLKFMVYLQKENIIDESGMPKERFSAEFPKEGPSILRIQQVVRGDSAAYFCASARVNTEAFFGQGTRLTVV.